Listed here is a single T cell receptor beta chain. The antigen is not known. This entry comes from a study of cytomegalovirus exposure and HLA in healthy donors. Findings of the study overall: The listing of roughly 160 TCR beta chains classed them as cytomegalovirus-associated. More clonal expansion characterized HLA-associated TCR beta chains than equally common others in a later analysis.

PCR was performed using 60 Vbeta and 13 Jbeta primers. Produced via immunoSEQ multiplex PCR; TCRdb's table is partial and in-frame only. The data show over 150,000 clones, with about four fifths seen just once and around 4.9% held by the top ten. The material sequenced was PBMCs. The source is a girl between 10 and 17 years old in good health and CMV-seropositive.

DNA of the CDR3: TGTGCCACCAAGAGGGAGGGTCCAACCTACGAGCAGTACTTC. Residues: CATKREGPTYEQYF. The chain carries TRBV2 and TRBJ2-7; TRBD2 matches 7 bases. From germline, CDR1 is SNHLY and CDR2 FYNNEI. The CDR3 consists of 14 residues. Losses at the gene ends were 10 bases for V and 2 bases for J; bases not matched to a gene: 11.